The source of this T cell receptor beta chain is a study of shared clonotypes between healthy human individuals. Study in general: CD4 naive cells filled three plates per donor, CD4 memory three, CD8 naive two and CD8 memory one. Findings of the study overall: Specimens sampled were limited to blood, with tissue repertoires likely differing. Owing to a small donor count, the genetic and exposure-history diversity represented was limited.

The CDR3 is made up of 14 amino acids. Deletions cut 7 bases from V and 0 bases from J, with 12 bases between. Per the germline V gene, CDR1 is MNHEY and CDR2 is SVGAGI. The method was immunoSEQ multiplex PCR; TCRdb's version includes in-frame clones alone and lacks a portion of them. This table holds around 2.1 million clones, under 95% found once. As concerns this clone: Its cognate antigen is unknown.

Naive CD8 isolation took CD45RO-negative cells positively selected for CCR7 and excluded terminally differentiated effector memory CD45RA+ cells. All donors were healthy HIV-negative adults lacking recent acute infections or vaccinations. Sequenced material: naive CD8+ T cells from PBMCs. The chain has TRBV6-5 and TRBJ1-2; D might be TRBD1 (5 bases). The TCR comes from a young man in good health. Some clones in this sample may be carry-over from other donors' samples. The CDR3 coding sequence is TGTGCCAGCAACTCCCGACAGACTAACTATGGCTACACCTTC. Residues: CASNSRQTNYGYTF.